This record concerns one TCR beta chain sequence. This sample stems from a study of control samples from healthy donors and cancer patients. CDR3 length: 13 residues. V was pared by 6 bases and J by 5 bases, with 13 bases between. CDR1 and CDR2 from the germline V gene are LNHDA and SQIVND (reference sequence). Generated by immunoSEQ multiplex PCR, the TCRdb table keeps only in-frame clones and is missing some. The sample carries 100,000 or so clones, about four fifths recorded once. The chain is built from TRBV19 and TRBJ1-2; D remains unclear. The receptor comes from a woman between 45 and 60 years old in good health. Source material: blood. The CDR3 sequence is CASRSSDSYGYTF. CDR3 bases: TGTGCCAGTAGATCGTCGGATTCATATGGCTACACCTTC.